The rows below give T cell receptor beta chains drawn from one sample of a study of shared clonotypes between healthy human individuals. Only in-frame clones appear in the TCRdb table, and some are missing; sequencing was by immunoSEQ multiplex PCR. The sample yields about 480,000 clones, approximately 79% seen once. Sequencing was performed on PBMCs. The origin of the receptors is a woman aged 40 to 49 in good health. Some clones in this sample may be carry-over from other donors' samples. Both conserved end residues are part of each CDR3. The D gene is left open where the match is weak. Not every row has a clone size; where given, it reads once, few, many or a size class.

NA | TRBJ1-4 | TRBD1 | TRBV18 | TGTGCCAGCTCACCGGACAGGGGAGGCGAAAAACTGTTTTTT | CASSPDRGGEKLFF
NA | TRBJ2-1 | TRBD1 | TRBV5-1 | TGCGCCAGCAGCTGGACCGGGACAGTCCTCACTGAGCAGTTCTTC | CASSWTGTVLTEQFF
NA | TRBJ2-7 | NA | TRBV6-5 | TGTGCCAGCAGTTATACGGCGGGATCCTACGAGCAGTACTTC | CASSYTAGSYEQYF
few | TRBJ1-2 | TRBD1 | TRBV5-1 | TGCGCCAGCAGCCCCCGGGACAGGGATGGCTACACCTTC | CASSPRDRDGYTF
NA | TRBJ1-2 | TRBD1 | TRBV28 | TGTGCCACCGGGGACAGGGCGAACTATGGCTACACCTTC | CATGDRANYGYTF
NA | TRBJ1-2 | NA | TRBV5-5 | TGTGCCAGCAGCCCGGTCGACGGGAGGGGGTATGGCTACACCTTC | CASSPVDGRGYGYTF
NA | TRBJ1-6 | NA | TRBV11-2 | TGTGCCAGCAGCCGTTCTCGGGTTATCTATAATTCACCCCTCCACTTT | CASSRSRVIYNSPLHF
NA | TRBJ2-1 | TRBD2 | TRBV7-3 | TGTGCCAGCAGCTTTGGGAGGGCGGGTTACAATGAGCAGTTCTTC | CASSFGRAGYNEQFF
NA | TRBJ1-1 | NA | TRBV5-1 | TGCGCCAGCAGCTTGGGAGCGGTGAACACTGAAGCTTTCTTT | CASSLGAVNTEAFF
NA | TRBJ2-7 | TRBD1 | TRBV18 | TGTGCCAGCTCACCTAACAGGGGGATCTCCGAGCAGTACTTC | CASSPNRGISEQYF
NA | TRBJ1-1 | NA | TRBV28 | TGTGCCAGCAGTTTACTAGGGGGTCCTACCACTGAAGCTTTCTTT | CASSLLGGPTTEAFF
NA | TRBJ2-3 | NA | TRBV7-7 | TGTGCTAGCAGCTTGGGGGTACTACACACAGATACGCAGTATTTT | CASSLGVLHTDTQYF
NA | TRBJ2-7 | NA | TRBV4-3 | TGCGCCAGCAGCCAAGATGCTATGTTGAGCGGAACCTACGAGCAGTACTTC | CASSQDAMLSGTYEQYF
once | TRBJ1-2 | NA | TRBV6-1 | TGTGCCAGCAGTGAACAGGGGAAGTATGGCTACACCTTC | CASSEQGKYGYTF
NA | TRBJ1-2 | NA | TRBV5-6 | TGTGCCAGCAGCTTGTACACAGTCCGCAACTATGGCTACACCTTC | CASSLYTVRNYGYTF
once | TRBJ2-3 | TRBD2 | TRBV11-3 | TGTGCCAGCAGCCTAAGGACTAGCGGGGGTCTACCCCCAGATACGCAGTATTTT | CASSLRTSGGLPPDTQYF
NA | TRBJ1-1 | NA | TRBV15 | TGTGCCACCAGCAGGGGGACCGCGTCTGAAGCTTTCTTT | CATSRGTASEAFF
NA | TRBJ1-2 | TRBD1 | TRBV5-1 | TGCGCCAGCAGCGCCGGACAGGGGGCAGGTGGCTACACCTTC | CASSAGQGAGGYTF
NA | TRBJ2-5 | NA | TRBV4-2 | TGTGCCAGCAGCCAAGATCGGGGAGGAGGGGAGACCCAGTACTTC | CASSQDRGGGETQYF
many | TRBJ2-6 | NA | TRBV30 | TGTGCCTGGAGTTTTGGTGGGGCCAACGTCCTGACTTTC | CAWSFGGANVLTF
NA | TRBJ2-3 | NA | TRBV5-4 | TGTGCCAGCAGCCTCCGACAGGGAGGTACGCAGTATTTT | CASSLRQGGTQYF
NA | TRBJ1-4 | TRBD1 | TRBV28 | TGTGCCAGCAGTAAGACAGGGGAGGCTAATGAAAAACTGTTTTTT | CASSKTGEANEKLFF
NA | TRBJ2-3 | NA | TRBV5-6 | TGTGCCAGCAGCTTGGTCGGCCCAGGTCAGGGAGATACGCAGTATTTT | CASSLVGPGQGDTQYF
many | TRBJ2-2 | TRBD2 | TRBV9 | TGTGCCAGCAGCGTAGGGGCGGGAGCGGCCGGGGAGCTGTTTTTT | CASSVGAGAAGELFF
NA | TRBJ2-2 | NA | TRBV28 | TGTGCCAGCAGTACACGGGTTCGCCCCGGGGAGCTGTTTTTT | CASSTRVRPGELFF
NA | TRBJ2-1 | TRBD2 | TRBV7-6 | TGTGCCAGCAGCTTTGCGGGAGGCCCGGGGTATGAGCAGTTCTTC | CASSFAGGPGYEQFF
NA | TRBJ2-7 | NA | TRBV4-2 | TGTGCCAGCAGCCCTATTAGTTTCTACGAGCAGTACTTC | CASSPISFYEQYF
NA | TRBJ1-1 | NA | TRBV11-1 | TGTGCCAGCAGCTTGGGCAGTTGGGAAAACACTGAAGCTTTCTTT | CASSLGSWENTEAFF
NA | TRBJ2-5 | NA | TRBV15 | TGTGCCACCAGCAGAGATCGGAGTAGCACCACCGGGACCCAGTACTTC | CATSRDRSSTTGTQYF
NA | TRBJ1-4 | NA | TRBV30 | TGTGCCTGGTGTACGACAGGTCAAGAAAAACTGTTTTTT | CAWCTTGQEKLFF
NA | TRBJ2-1 | NA | TRBV21-1 | TGTGCCAGCAGCGCTCCGCCGCAGGGTTCCCACAATGAGCAGTTCTTC | CASSAPPQGSHNEQFF
once | TRBJ2-7 | NA | TRBV5-1 | TGCGCCAGCAGCCGGGACGGAGGACCCTACGAGCAGTACTTC | CASSRDGGPYEQYF
once | TRBJ2-3 | NA | TRBV27 | TGTGCCAGCAGTTTCTTGCCCACAGATACGCAGTATTTT | CASSFLPTDTQYF
NA | TRBJ2-1 | NA | TRBV5-4 | TGTGCCAGCAGCTTGACGGGGACTAATGAGCAGTTCTTC | CASSLTGTNEQFF
NA | TRBJ2-3 | TRBD1 | TRBV6-1 | TGTGCCAGCAGTGAAGCCCCGGACAGGAGCACAGATACGCAGTATTTT | CASSEAPDRSTDTQYF
once | TRBJ1-1 | TRBD1 | TRBV9 | TGTGCCAGCAGCCTAGGGGACAGGGGCACTGAAGCTTTCTTT | CASSLGDRGTEAFF
NA | TRBJ2-5 | TRBD2 | TRBV28 | TGTGCCAGCAGTTCAGAGGGGCGGGGAGCGGGAGTTAGGGAGACCCAGTACTTC | CASSSEGRGAGVRETQYF
NA | TRBJ2-3 | NA | TRBV5-6 | TGTGCCAGCAGCTTGGACCGGGCCGATACGCAGTATTTT | CASSLDRADTQYF
NA | TRBJ1-2 | NA | TRBV6-5 | TGTGCCAGCAGTCCCCAGAAGGGAAGCTATGGCTACACCTTC | CASSPQKGSYGYTF
NA | TRBJ2-1 | TRBD2 | TRBV5-1 | TGCGCCAGCAGCTTGGGGCTAGCGGAAGGCATATACAATGAGCAGTTCTTC | CASSLGLAEGIYNEQFF
once | TRBJ1-5 | NA | TRBV7-9 | TGTGCCAGCAGCTGGTTTTCTCAGCCCCAGCATTTT | CASSWFSQPQHF
NA | TRBJ2-7 | NA | TRBV28 | TGTGCCAGCAGTTTGGGAGTCTACGAGCAGTACTTC | CASSLGVYEQYF
NA | TRBJ2-3 | TRBD1 | TRBV28 | TGTGCCAGCAGTAGTATTTGGGACAGTGGGGGAGATACGCAGTATTTT | CASSSIWDSGGDTQYF
NA | TRBJ2-2 | TRBD2 | TRBV4-1 | TGCGCCAGCAGCCCCCCGGGGGGGGAGGGCGGCACCGGGGAGCTGTTTTTT | CASSPPGGEGGTGELFF
NA | TRBJ2-1 | NA | TRBV11-2 | TGTGCCAGCAGCTTAGTACGGGGGCCATCCTACAATGAGCAGTTCTTC | CASSLVRGPSYNEQFF
NA | TRBJ2-1 | TRBD2 | TRBV2 | TGTGCCAGCAGTCCCGGGACTAGCGGATACAATGAGCAGTTCTTC | CASSPGTSGYNEQFF
NA | TRBJ2-1 | TRBD2 | TRBV29-1 | TGCAGCGTTTCGGTAGCGGGAGGCGGTGAGCAGTTCTTC | CSVSVAGGGEQFF
once | TRBJ2-5 | TRBD2 | TRBV19 | TGTGCCAGTAGTCTGGGGACTAGCGGGAAAGAGACCCAGTACTTC | CASSLGTSGKETQYF
NA | TRBJ2-1 | NA | TRBV20-1 | TGCAGTGCCCTTCCGGGCAATGAGCAGTTCTTC | CSALPGNEQFF
many | TRBJ2-2 | NA | TRBV30 | TGTGCCTGGAGTCGCTTTCGGGCCGGGGAGCTGTTTTTT | CAWSRFRAGELFF
NA | TRBJ1-2 | NA | TRBV9 | TGTGCCAGCAGTCCTGACATAAACTATGGCTACACCTTC | CASSPDINYGYTF
once | TRBJ2-3 | NA | TRBV18 | TGTGCCAGCTCACCGAATAGCGGCCAACGCACAGATACGCAGTATTTT | CASSPNSGQRTDTQYF
few | TRBJ2-2 | NA | TRBV18 | TGTGCCAGCTCACCGCGGACTGCCGGGGAGCTGTTTTTT | CASSPRTAGELFF